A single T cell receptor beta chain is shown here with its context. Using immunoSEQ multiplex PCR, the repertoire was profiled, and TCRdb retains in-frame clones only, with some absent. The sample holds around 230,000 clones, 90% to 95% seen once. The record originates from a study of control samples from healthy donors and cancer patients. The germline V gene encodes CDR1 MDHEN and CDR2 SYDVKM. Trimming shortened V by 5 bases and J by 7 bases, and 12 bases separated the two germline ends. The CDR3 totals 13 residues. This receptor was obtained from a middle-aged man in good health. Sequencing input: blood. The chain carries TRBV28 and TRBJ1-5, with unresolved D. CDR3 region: CASSQYSEQPQHF. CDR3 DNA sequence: TGTGCCAGCAGTCAGTATTCTGAACAGCCCCAGCATTTT.